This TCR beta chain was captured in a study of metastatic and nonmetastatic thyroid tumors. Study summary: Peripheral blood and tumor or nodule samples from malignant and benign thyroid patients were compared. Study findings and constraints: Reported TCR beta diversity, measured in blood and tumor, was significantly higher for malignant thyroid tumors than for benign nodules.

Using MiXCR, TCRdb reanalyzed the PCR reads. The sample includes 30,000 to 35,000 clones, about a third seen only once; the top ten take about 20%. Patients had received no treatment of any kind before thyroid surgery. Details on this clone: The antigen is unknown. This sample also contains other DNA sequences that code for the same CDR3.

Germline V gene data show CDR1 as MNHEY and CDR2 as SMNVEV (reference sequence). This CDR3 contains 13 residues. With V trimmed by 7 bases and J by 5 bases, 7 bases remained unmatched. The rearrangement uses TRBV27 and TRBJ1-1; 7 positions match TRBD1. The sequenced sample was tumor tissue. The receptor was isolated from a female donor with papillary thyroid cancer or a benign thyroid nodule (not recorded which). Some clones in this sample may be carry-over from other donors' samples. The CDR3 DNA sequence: TGTGCCAGCAAGAGACAGGGCGGTACTGAAGCTTTCTTT. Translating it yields CASKRQGGTEAFF.